A single TCR beta chain is shown here with its context. Amplification of TCR beta CDR3 regions was performed using RNA transcripts as template. Researchers ran a first-round RT-PCR on the TCR CDR3 using the HTBI primer set. TCRdb ran MiXCR on the multiplex PCR reads and lists one entry per CDR3 protein. The top ten clones hold around 21% of a sample with 380,000 or so distinct CDR3 sequences, roughly 13% of them seen once. The CDR3 runs to 17 residues. CDR1 and CDR2 (germline): SGDLS, YYNGEE. V lost 0 bases, J lost 9 bases, and 22 bases lay in between. Patients aged 18 to 65 had newly diagnosed hyperthyroidism that had lasted under 2 months. This sample is part of a study of T cells in Graves' hyperthyroidism and ophthalmopathy.

Sequences were obtained from blood. J is TRBJ2-1 and V is TRBV9; D possibly corresponds to TRBD2 (7 bases). The TCR sequence derives from a man aged 25 to 40 with Graves' hyperthyroidism that later progressed to Graves' ophthalmopathy. CDR3 region: CASSVVGQVGGRSEQFF. The CDR3 DNA follows: TGTGCCAGCAGCGTAGTAGGTCAAGTGGGGGGGCGTAGTGAGCAGTTCTTC.